This TCR beta chain stems from a study of OX40 agonist ivuxolimab in advanced cancers. Study as a whole: In three patients, partial responses were observed, one with hepatocellular carcinoma and two with cutaneous melanoma.

Study-wide points: Compared with others, partial responders at 0.1-3.0 mg/kg displayed clonal expansion among the lowest.

The CDR3 spans 16 residues. The ends were cut back, 5 bases at V and 2 bases at J, with 15 bases in the middle. The germline gives CDR1 MNHNY, CDR2 SVGAGI (reference sequence). This clone was counted a single time. Its target is unknown. TCRdb's table, derived via immunoSEQ multiplex PCR, lists solely in-frame clones and lacks some. The table has tens of thousands of clones, more than 70% seen once; the top ten hold about 0.52%. The TCR sequence derives from an adult with an advanced solid tumor such as melanoma, head and neck, liver or kidney cancer. This sequence joins TRBV6-6 and TRBJ1-4, with D uncertain. Here the sequenced sample was CD4+ or CD8+ T cells sorted from blood, taken in a trial of the OX40 agonist ivuxolimab. As DNA, the CDR3 is TGTGCCAGCAGTAAGACTGCAGGTCTCACTAATGAAAAACTGTTTTTT. It encodes CASSKTAGLTNEKLFF.